Given below is one TCR beta chain in context. Using immunoSEQ multiplex PCR, the repertoire was profiled, and TCRdb retains in-frame clones only, with some absent. Of some 220,000 clones listed, around four fifths were seen once; the top ten hold 5% to 8%. The sample belongs to a study of blood T cell repertoires in COVID-19. Study-wide context: In each case, the material was cDNA or gDNA derived from T cells, B-cell-depleted T cells, or PBMCs.

With V trimmed by 5 bases and J by 4 bases, 8 bases remained unmatched. This CDR3 contains 15 residues. CDR1 SGHTA and CDR2 FQGNSA come from the germline V gene. The chain combines TRBV7-2 with TRBJ1-2; 9 bases map to TRBD1. This clonotype originated in a woman between 55 and 75 years old with active or convalescent COVID-19. The sample was peripheral blood. CDR3 amino acids: CASSLTGTGTYGYTF. CDR3 bases: TGTGCCAGCAGCCTCACCGGGACAGGGACCTATGGCTACACCTTC.